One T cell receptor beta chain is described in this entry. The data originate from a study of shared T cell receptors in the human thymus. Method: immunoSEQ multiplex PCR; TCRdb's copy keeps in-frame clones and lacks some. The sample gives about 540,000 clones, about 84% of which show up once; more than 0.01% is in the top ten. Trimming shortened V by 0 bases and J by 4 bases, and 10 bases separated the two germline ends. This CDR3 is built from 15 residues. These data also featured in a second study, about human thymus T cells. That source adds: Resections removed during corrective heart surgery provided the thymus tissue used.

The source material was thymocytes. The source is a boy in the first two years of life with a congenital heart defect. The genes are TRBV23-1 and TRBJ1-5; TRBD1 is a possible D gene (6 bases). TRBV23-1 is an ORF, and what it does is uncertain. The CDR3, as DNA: TGCGCCAGCAGTCAATCGGTGGGGACAAATCAGCCCCAGCATTTT. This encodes CASSQSVGTNQPQHF.